This T cell receptor (beta chain) emerged from a study of cytomegalovirus exposure and HLA in healthy donors. Germline V CDR1 and CDR2: MNHNS, SASEGT. This CDR3 spans 15 amino acids. After removal of 1 base from V and 7 bases from J, the junction contained 4 bases not matched to a gene. This PCR relied on a set of 60 Vbeta primers and 13 Jbeta primers. Profiling relied on immunoSEQ multiplex PCR, and the TCRdb table lists in-frame clones only, not all of them. The data hold about 94,000 clones, with around 80% observed a single time. As regards this clone: Its antigen is not known.

General observations from the study: TCR beta chains associated with HLA were, in a later analysis, more clonally expanded than equally common others. Upon later analysis, TCR association rates were observed to vary by HLA locus, being highest for DRB1 and lowest for HLA-C. According to a later analysis, donors in an Asian-associated ancestry cluster reportedly had fewer N-insertions than the roughly 670-donor mean.

The sequence derives from an older woman in good health and CMV-seronegative. The sequenced material came from PBMCs. The V gene is TRBV6-1, the J gene TRBJ2-2, with TRBD1 matching over 9 bases. Here the CDR3 DNA reads TGTGCCAGCAGTGAAGGGGACAGGGACTACGGGGAGCTGTTTTTT. Translated, it gives CASSEGDRDYGELFF.